This T cell receptor beta chain stems from a study of CD8+ T cells in alopecia areata. This clone was detected a few times. The CDR3 length is 15 residues. Germline assignment: CDR1 SQVTM and CDR2 ANQGSEA. V was trimmed by 3 bases and J by 4 bases, leaving 18 bases between them. PBMCs were stained for CD3, CD4 and CD8, and CD4+ and CD8+ T cells were sorted. Sequencing used cDNA as its template, made by extracting RNA and reverse transcribing it. Clones were sequenced by immunoSEQ multiplex PCR, and TCRdb holds only the in-frame ones, with some missing. Of approximately 100,000 clones detected, 35% to 50% appear once; the ten largest clones hold around 0.8%.

The sequenced material came from CD4+ T cells sorted from blood. This sequence originates from a human donor with alopecia areata. This chain joins TRBV29-1 and TRBJ1-2, with D possibly matching TRBD1 (5 bases). CDR3 DNA sequence: TGCAGCGTTGATCGAGGGGCGTTTACAGGCTATGGCTACACCTTC. It specifies CSVDRGAFTGYGYTF.